The present T cell receptor (beta chain) was sequenced within a study of T cell changes during pregnancy in multiple sclerosis. Data came from immunoSEQ multiplex PCR; TCRdb stores just in-frame clones and leaves some out. The table has some 52,000 clones, around nine tenths seen once. Trimming cost V 4 bases and J 7 bases; bases outside gene matches: 7. Germline loops: CDR1 SGHTS, CDR2 YDEGEE. This CDR3 spans 14 amino acids. This chain joins TRBV5-8 and TRBJ2-1; 8 bases are a match to TRBD2. This specimen consisted of CD4+ T cells from peripheral blood mononuclear cells, obtained before pregnancy. This TCR was sampled from a female donor with multiple sclerosis, enrolled in a pregnancy study. This CDR3 is CASSDPGLVNEQFF. CDR3 nucleotides: TGTGCCAGCAGCGACCCGGGACTAGTGAATGAGCAGTTCTTC. Combining the CDR3 with reference TRBV5-8 and TRBJ2-1 gives the whole variable domain EAGVTQSPTHLIKTRGQQATLRCSPISGHTSVYWYQQALGLGLQFLLWYDEGEERNRGNFPPRFSGRQFPNYSSELNVNALELEDSALYLCASSDPGLVNEQFFGPGTRLTVL.